A single sample gave rise to the 12 T cell receptor beta chains below, sequenced in a study of shared clonotypes between healthy human individuals. TCRdb's copy holds only in-frame clones and misses some; the assay was immunoSEQ multiplex PCR. Among nearly 1,000,000 clones, 76% were seen once, and the ten largest hold roughly 1.5%. What was sequenced was memory CD4+ T cells sorted from blood. As to subset: CD45RA-negative fraction. The receptors here all came from a man younger than 30 in good health.

The J gene is TRBJ2-3, the V gene TRBV9; 10 bases match TRBD2. This CDR3 spans 17 amino acids. Germline V gene lookup returns CDR1 SGDLS and CDR2 YYNGEE. J gave up 8 bases and V 2 bases, and 14 bases lay outside the gene matches. CDR3 residues: CASSVESGAGGPLTQYF. The CDR3 region has the DNA TGTGCCAGCAGCGTTGAAAGCGGAGCGGGAGGGCCCCTTACGCAGTATTTT.

The chain links TRBV11-2 to TRBJ1-3, with D tentatively TRBD1 (6 bases). V was shortened by 5 bases and J by 0 bases, with 11 bases between the two germline ends. The V gene's germline CDR1 is SGHAT and CDR2 FQNNGV. The CDR3 covers 15 residues. The CDR3 protein is CASSRGQTSGNTIYF. Here the CDR3 DNA reads TGTGCCAGCAGCAGAGGACAGACCTCTGGAAACACCATATATTTT.

V and J are TRBV7-9 and TRBJ2-1; no reliable D call. Germline V lookup: CDR1 SEHNR, CDR2 FQNEAQ (reference sequence). The CDR3 length is 14 residues. V lost 5 bases and J lost 7, with 15 bases in between. The CDR3 nucleotides are TGTGCCAGCAGCCTTCTGGCTACGTTGAATGAGCAGTTCTTC. Translation gives CASSLLATLNEQFF.

In this sample, this clone turned up a few times. The V and J genes are TRBV5-1 and TRBJ1-2, with D possibly being TRBD1 (5 bases). The germline V and J ends were trimmed by 4 bases and 6 bases, with 19 bases remaining between them. This CDR3 comprises 15 residues. CDR1 is SGHRS and CDR2 is YFSETQ in the germline V gene. Here the CDR3 DNA reads TGCGCCAGCAGCCCGACCCCGGGACCAGAGAATGGCTACACCTTC. This codes for CASSPTPGPENGYTF.

The rearrangement links TRBV7-2 to TRBJ2-7; perhaps TRBD1 as D (6 bases). Germline V gene sequence: CDR1 SGHTA, CDR2 FQGNSA. The CDR3 has 14 amino acids. Trimming shortened V by 0 bases and J by 3 bases, and 9 bases separated the two germline ends. CDR3 bases: TGTGCCAGCAGCTTAGCCCTGGACAGCTACGAGCAGTACTTC. Its protein is CASSLALDSYEQYF.

The chain has TRBV7-2 and TRBJ2-1; TRBD2 matches 13 bases. The CDR3 has 16 amino acids. Trimming removed 5 bases from V and 7 bases from J; junction bases left unmatched: 8. CDR1 is SGHTA and CDR2 is FQGNSA in the germline V gene. The CDR3 coding sequence is TGTGCCAGCAGCCCTAGACTAGCGGGGGGAGGGAATGAGCAGTTCTTC. Protein: CASSPRLAGGGNEQFF.

This sequence joins TRBV5-1 and TRBJ2-1; TRBD2 matches 7 bases. This CDR3 region has 16 residues. In germline, CDR1 is SGHRS, CDR2 YFSETQ. The J segment lost 2 bases and the V segment lost 0 bases, leaving 5 bases of the junction unmatched. The CDR3 DNA is TGCGCCAGCAGCTTGGGAGGTCTAGCGGCCTACAATGAGCAGTTCTTC. It specifies CASSLGGLAAYNEQFF.

V usage is TRBV7-2 and J usage is TRBJ2-1, with a possible D match to TRBD2 (6 bases). The CDR3 has 16 residues. V lost 2 bases and J lost 3, with 14 bases in between. The germline gives CDR1 SGHTA, CDR2 FQGNSA. For the CDR3, the DNA is TGTGCCAGCAGCTTAATATGGGGGGTAATCTACAATGAGCAGTTCTTC. Amino acids: CASSLIWGVIYNEQFF.

The rearrangement uses TRBV29-1 and TRBJ2-7; no definite D call. The CDR3 loop spans 11 amino acids. Germline V gene data show CDR1 as SQVTM and CDR2 as ANQGSEA. V was cut by 5 bases and J by 1 base, with 6 bases left in between. The CDR3 is CSVSLSYEQYF. In DNA, the CDR3 is TGCAGCGTTTCCCTATCCTACGAGCAGTACTTC.

The chain is built from TRBV30 and TRBJ2-4; D assignment may be TRBD1 or TRBD2 (6 bases each). CDR3 length equals 15 residues. Trimming removed 5 bases from V and 0 bases from J, with 14 bases in between. From germline, CDR1 is GTSNPN and CDR2 SVGIG (reference sequence). CDR3 nucleotide sequence: TGTGCCTGGGTTGGAGGGGGGCTAGCCAAAAACATTCAGTACTTC. Protein sequence: CAWVGGGLAKNIQYF.

The chain is built from TRBV30 and TRBJ1-5; D may be TRBD1 (5 bases). Germline V gene data show CDR1 as GTSNPN and CDR2 as SVGIG (reference sequence). Trimming took off 4 bases at V and 1 base at J, with 17 bases between the two ends. This CDR3 has 16 amino acids. The CDR3 DNA follows: TGTGCCTGGAATCCGGGGCCGGGACCGAGCAATCAGCCCCAGCATTTT. This gives the protein CAWNPGPGPSNQPQHF.

This clone was recorded once. The genes are TRBV6-6 and TRBJ2-1; D unresolved. Deletions cut 2 bases from V and 4 bases from J, with 6 bases between. The CDR3 has 13 residues. CDR1 MNHNY and CDR2 SVGAGI come from the germline V gene (reference sequence). The CDR3 coding sequence is TGTGCCAGCAGTTACAACCAATACAATGAGCAGTTCTTC. Translation gives CASSYNQYNEQFF.